This T cell receptor (beta chain) was obtained from a study of blood T cell repertoires in COVID-19. Across the study: PBMCs, B-cell-depleted T cells, or T cells were the source of the cDNA or gDNA that made up the material.

The table came from immunoSEQ multiplex PCR; TCRdb's copy has only in-frame clones and leaves some out. Of 150,000 to 200,000 clones listed, about four fifths are singletons. V was clipped by 2 bases and J by 4 bases; unmatched bases: 6. CDR3 length: 15 amino acids. Germline V gene lookup returns CDR1 GTSNPN and CDR2 SVGIG (reference sequence). The TCR was taken from a woman of 80 years or more with acute or convalescent COVID-19. Sequencing used peripheral blood. The rearrangement links TRBV30 to TRBJ2-2, with TRBD2 matching over 8 bases. The CDR3 sequence: CAWSNGGASTGELFF. DNA for the CDR3: TGTGCCTGGAGTAACGGGGGGGCGAGCACCGGGGAGCTGTTTTTT.